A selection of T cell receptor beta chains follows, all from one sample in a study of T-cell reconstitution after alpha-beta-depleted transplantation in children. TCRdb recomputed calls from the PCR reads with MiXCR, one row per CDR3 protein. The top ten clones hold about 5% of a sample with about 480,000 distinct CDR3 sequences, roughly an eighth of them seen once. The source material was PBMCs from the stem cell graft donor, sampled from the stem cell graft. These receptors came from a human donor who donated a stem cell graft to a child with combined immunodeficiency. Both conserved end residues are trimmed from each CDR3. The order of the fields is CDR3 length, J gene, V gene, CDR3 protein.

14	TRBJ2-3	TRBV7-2	ASSPTSGGAGDTQY
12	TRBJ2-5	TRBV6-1	ASTLGRNQETQY
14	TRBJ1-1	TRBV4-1	ASSQIGGQRNTEAF
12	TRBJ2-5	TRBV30	AYNRGRGQETQY
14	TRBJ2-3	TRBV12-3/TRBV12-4	ASSGSISTSTDTQY
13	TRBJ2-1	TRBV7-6	ASSLDGMAHNEQF
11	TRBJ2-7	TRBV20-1	SARGTATYEQY
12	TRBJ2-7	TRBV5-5	ASSPRGGNYEQY
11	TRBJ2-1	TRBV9	ASDAGGPNEQF
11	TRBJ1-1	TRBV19	ASRERPNTEAF
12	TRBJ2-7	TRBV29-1	SVYNRGAAYEQY
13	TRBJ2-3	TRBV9	ASSVVGAGTDTQY
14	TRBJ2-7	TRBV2	ASSRDRVEPTYEQY
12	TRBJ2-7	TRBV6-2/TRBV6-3	ASSYGTSGYEQY
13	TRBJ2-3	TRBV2	ASSGTSGNGDTQY
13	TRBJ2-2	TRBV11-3	ASSLGLGQSGELF
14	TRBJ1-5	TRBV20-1	SAYGQTTHSNQPQH
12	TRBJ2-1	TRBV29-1	SVDGTSGDNEQF
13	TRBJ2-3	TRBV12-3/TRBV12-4	ASSPYGLSTDTQY
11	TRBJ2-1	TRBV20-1	SAISGTYNEQF
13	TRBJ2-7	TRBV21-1	ASLIIFRGGYEQY
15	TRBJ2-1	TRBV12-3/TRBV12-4	ASSFETETSGYNEQF
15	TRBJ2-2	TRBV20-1	SAEATGGQKNTGELF
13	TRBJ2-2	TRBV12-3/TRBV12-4	ASSLTGGSTGELF
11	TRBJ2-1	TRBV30	AREGGSYNEQF
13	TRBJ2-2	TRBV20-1	SASSGTGGTGELF
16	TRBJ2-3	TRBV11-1	ASSLAAARAGRTDTQY
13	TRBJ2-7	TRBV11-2	ASSLGIDRVYEQY
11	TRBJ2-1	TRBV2	ASGAPNHNEQF
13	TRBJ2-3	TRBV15	ATSRDKAGGSTQY
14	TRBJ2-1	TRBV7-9	ASSLLVGASYNEQF
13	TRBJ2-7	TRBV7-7	ASSLQKGAGYEQY
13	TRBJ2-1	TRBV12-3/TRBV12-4	ASSLNKPGDNEQF
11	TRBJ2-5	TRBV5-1	ASSMGDGETQY
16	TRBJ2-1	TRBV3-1	ASSQVSGAFGWDNEQF
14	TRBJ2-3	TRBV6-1	ASSEIQGTSTDTQY
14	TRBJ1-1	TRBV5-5	ASSPGRVGMNTEAF
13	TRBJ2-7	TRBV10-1	ASSESRVGLYEQY
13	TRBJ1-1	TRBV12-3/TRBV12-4	ASSLVGQGRTEAF
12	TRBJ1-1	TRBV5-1	ASSFWVEDTEAF
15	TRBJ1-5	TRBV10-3	AISDIWVHYSNQPQH
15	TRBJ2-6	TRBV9	ASSARTGIFGANVLT
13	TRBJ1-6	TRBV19	ASSRGQGAASPLH
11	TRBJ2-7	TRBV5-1	ASSSAGNYEQY
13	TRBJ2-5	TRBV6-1	ASIQTGGRQETQY
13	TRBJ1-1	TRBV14	ASSHWTGGAAEAF
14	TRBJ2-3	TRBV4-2	ASSPRTTPSTDTQY
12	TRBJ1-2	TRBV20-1	SARERQGNYGYT
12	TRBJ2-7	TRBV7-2	ASSLEDRAYEQY
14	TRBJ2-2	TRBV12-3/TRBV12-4	ASSLMRAESEGELF
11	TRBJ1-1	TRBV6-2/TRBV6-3	ASSYVTYTEAF
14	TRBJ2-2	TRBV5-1	ASSSTRVSSTGELF